The 10 T cell receptor beta chains in this list originate from one sample, sequenced in a study of T cell responses to AZD1222 COVID-19 vaccine. Clones were read by immunoSEQ multiplex PCR, and TCRdb kept only the in-frame ones, dropping some. Of 120,000 or so clones in the sample, about nine tenths were seen once. The starting material was peripheral blood, obtained on day 0 of AZD1222 vaccination. These receptors were collected from an adult in good health.

The V and J genes are TRBV18 and TRBJ1-1, with D possibly matching TRBD1 (5 bases). Germline values: CDR1 KGHSH, CDR2 LQKENI. V was clipped by 6 bases and J by 6 bases, with 20 bases between them. This CDR3 spans 15 amino acids. CDR3 residues: CASSHPVGGRAEAFF. DNA of the CDR3: TGTGCCAGCTCTCATCCCGTGGGGGGAAGGGCTGAAGCTTTCTTT.

Regarding this clone: An end of the junction differs from the germline gene, which may be a read error. The chain joins TRBV19 to TRBJ1-1, with 9 positions matching TRBD1. The CDR3 consists of 13 residues. Per the germline V gene, CDR1 is LNHDA and CDR2 is SQIVND (reference sequence). The CDR3 loop is CASSILGQGISLF. CDR3 nucleotide sequence: TGTGCCAGTAGTATTCTGGGACAGGGCATTTCGCTCTTT.

The gene calls are TRBV18 and TRBJ1-1; D remains ambiguous. CDR1 and CDR2 (germline): KGHSH, LQKENI. V lost 3 bases and J lost 1, with 9 bases in between. This CDR3 spans 14 amino acids. For the CDR3, the DNA is TGTGCCAGCTCACCGGCGGCTAAGAACACTGAAGCTTTCTTT. Its translation: CASSPAAKNTEAFF. The variable domain in full, completed from reference TRBV18 and TRBJ1-1, reads NAGVMQNPRHLVRRRGQEARLRCSPMKGHSHVYWYRQLPEEGLKFMVYLQKENIIDESGMPKERFSAEFPKEGPSILRIQQVVRGDSAAYFCASSPAAKNTEAFFGQGTRLTVV.

The chain recombines TRBV5-5 with TRBJ1-6; a possible D gene is TRBD1 (5 bases). The CDR3 extends over 14 amino acids. Germline-derived CDR1 and CDR2 are SGHKS and YYEKEE (reference sequence). Trimming removed 2 bases from V and 7 bases from J, with 10 bases in between. The CDR3 nucleotides are TGTGCCAGCAGCTTTTGGGGCCCCAATTCACCCCTCCACTTT. This gives the protein CASSFWGPNSPLHF.

The V call is TRBV9, the J call TRBJ1-5, with TRBD1 as a possible D gene (6 bases). CDR1 is SGDLS, CDR2 YYNGEE, per germline. CDR3 length: 15 residues. Deletions cut 3 bases from V and 7 bases from J, with 17 bases between. The CDR3 DNA sequence: TGTGCCAGCAGCGCAGATGCAGGGGTTGGCCAGCCCCAGCATTTT. It translates to CASSADAGVGQPQHF.

The V gene is TRBV4-1, the J gene TRBJ1-3; D unclear. CDR1 and CDR2 (germline): MGHRA, YSYEKL. This CDR3 spans 16 amino acids. V lost 0 bases and J lost 3, with 12 bases in between. The CDR3: CASSQDEGAGGNTIYF. DNA for the CDR3: TGCGCCAGCAGCCAAGATGAGGGAGCGGGTGGAAACACCATATATTTT.

The chain links TRBV9 to TRBJ2-3, with 11 bases identical to TRBD2. V shed 0 bases and J 2 bases; nucleotides not matched to a gene: 8. The germline CDR1 and CDR2 sequences are SGDLS and YYNGEE. The CDR3 extends over 18 amino acids. The CDR3 DNA follows: TGTGCCAGCAGCGTAGGGGGACTAGCGGTCCCGATCACAGATACGCAGTATTTT. Protein: CASSVGGLAVPITDTQYF.

V and J are TRBV6-1 and TRBJ1-4; possible D gene TRBD1, 5 bases. The germline V gene encodes CDR1 MNHNS and CDR2 SASEGT. Trimming cost V 3 bases and J 5 bases, with 13 bases left between them. The CDR3 contains 15 residues. The DNA for the CDR3 is TGTGCCAGCAGTGAGAACAGGATTTCAAATGAAAAACTGTTTTTT. This codes for CASSENRISNEKLFF.

The V and J genes are TRBV5-8 and TRBJ1-2; no clear D. The germline V gene encodes CDR1 SGHTS and CDR2 YDEGEE. Trimming took 7 bases from V and 4 from J, leaving 11 bases between them. The CDR3 runs to 12 residues. The CDR3 sequence: CASSRSGYGYTF. The CDR3 DNA sequence: TGTGCCAGCTCAAGGTCGGGCTATGGCTACACCTTC.

This clone has just one count. J is TRBJ2-7 and V is TRBV30, with a weak D call TRBD1 (6 bases). This CDR3 comprises 13 residues. V dropped 2 bases and J dropped 6 bases, with 14 bases sitting between them. CDR1 is GTSNPN and CDR2 is SVGIG in the germline V gene (reference sequence). The CDR3 bases are TGTGCCTGGAGTATGGCAGGGGCCGGCGAGCAGTACTTC. Residues: CAWSMAGAGEQYF.